These 28 T cell receptor beta chains share one sample of origin, sequenced in a study of post-analysis software for immune sequencing data (dated by TCRdb to 2015 to 2017). The method behind the library was PCR. TCRdb records Illumina HiSeq 2500 as the sequencer. To reduce PCR and sequencing biases, unique molecular identifiers were built into the TCR beta cDNA libraries. TCRdb itself trimmed the public reads at Q25 with fastp, ran MiXCR and retained productive beta chains. Each CDR3 protein gets just one entry, which takes the most common genes and DNA from the rows behind it. Counted in this sample were over 700,000 distinct CDR3 sequences; about 27% of them appeared once. The ten top clones hold 0.55% to 0.65% of the sample. Overall study results and their limits: Patients showed significantly higher frequencies than controls for a handful of TRBV segments, among them TRBV5-6, TRBV5-1 and TRBV20-1.

Which antigens these TCRs recognize remains unknown. The sequenced material came from blood. These TCRs come from a girl aged 5 to 17 with multiple sclerosis.

This clonotype was observed a few times. The genes are TRBV10-3 and TRBJ2-1; 15 bases line up with TRBD2. The germline gives CDR1 ENHRY, CDR2 SYGVKD. The CDR3 consists of 17 residues. The ends lost 3 bases at V and 7 bases at J; junction bases unmatched: 7. CDR3: CAISDPGTSGRLNEQFF. CDR3 coding DNA: TGTGCCATCAGTGACCCCGGGACTAGCGGGAGGTTGAATGAGCAGTTCTTC.

This clonotype showed up just a few times. This sequence joins TRBV20-1 and TRBJ2-1, with TRBD2 as a possible D gene (7 bases). The CDR3 runs to 13 residues. Germline values: CDR1 DFQATT, CDR2 SNEGSKA (reference sequence). CDR3 DNA: TGCAGCGCACCGGGGGGCGGGTTAATTGAGCAGTTCTTC. It translates to CSAPGGGLIEQFF.

This chain joins TRBV6-1 and TRBJ1-5; D unresolved. This CDR3 spans 17 amino acids. Germline assignment: CDR1 MNHNS and CDR2 SASEGT. V shed 6 bases and J shed 0 bases, with 18 bases lying between them. CDR3 loop: CASSGVIAQYSNQPQHF. CDR3 bases: TGTGCCAGCAGCGGGGTGATAGCACAGTATAGCAATCAGCCCCAGCATTTT.

This clonotype has more than one count but fewer than ten. The chain couples TRBV20-1 to TRBJ2-1; 8 nucleotides match TRBD1. Trimming took 3 bases from V and 4 from J; bases not matched to a gene: 5. The CDR3 covers 14 residues. Per germline, CDR1 DFQATT and CDR2 SNEGSKA (reference sequence). CDR3 in amino acids: CSASSGQVYNEQFF. CDR3 nucleotide sequence: TGCAGTGCTAGTTCGGGACAGGTTTACAATGAGCAGTTCTTC.

The table lists this clonotype with a count of one. The chain joins TRBV20-1 to TRBJ2-7; unclear D gene. CDR3 length: 14 amino acids. Germline-derived CDR1 and CDR2 are DFQATT and SNEGSKA (reference sequence). V dropped 3 bases and J dropped 1 base, with 13 bases sitting between them. The CDR3 DNA reads as TGCAGTGCTAGGAACTCGACACTTTCCTACGAGCAGTACTTC. It translates to CSARNSTLSYEQYF.

This clonotype was counted only a few times. J is TRBJ1-2 and V is TRBV7-2; D is unclear. The V end was cut by 1 base, the J end by 2 bases, with 8 bases between. This CDR3 region has 14 residues. Germline CDR1 is SGHTA and CDR2 is FQGNSA. CDR3 loop: CASSLGAGNYGYTF. The CDR3 nucleotides are TGTGCCAGCAGCTTAGGCGCCGGAAACTATGGCTACACCTTC.

The chain recombines TRBV3-1 with TRBJ2-7; D remains unclear. CDR1 and CDR2 (germline): LGHDT, YNNKEL (reference sequence). The CDR3 spans 12 residues. V lost 2 bases and J 5 bases, leaving 7 bases between the germline ends. CDR3 in DNA: TGTGCCAGCAGCCAATACCCGGACGAGCAGTACTTC. It specifies CASSQYPDEQYF.

This clonotype was counted at least ten times. The chain uses TRBV27 and TRBJ2-7, with 8 bases that match TRBD2. Germline CDR1 MNHEY, CDR2 SMNVEV (reference sequence). The CDR3 contains 14 residues. V was clipped by 6 bases and J by 5 bases; unmatched bases: 9. CDR3 nucleotide sequence: TGTGCCAGCAGCCGGAAGCGGGAGTGGGACGAGCAGTACTTC. Protein product: CASSRKREWDEQYF.

The chain recombines TRBV5-1 with TRBJ2-3; D may match TRBD1 or TRBD2 (5 bases each). This CDR3 contains 17 residues. V lost 4 bases, J lost 0 bases, and 18 bases lay in between. From germline, CDR1 is SGHRS and CDR2 YFSETQ. CDR3 sequence: CASSAGDGTLSTDTQYF. CDR3 sequence (DNA): TGCGCCAGCAGCGCAGGTGACGGGACCCTAAGCACAGATACGCAGTATTTT.

The rearrangement uses TRBV27 and TRBJ2-1, with 12 bases that match TRBD2. The CDR3 sequence is 15 residues long. From germline, CDR1 is MNHEY and CDR2 SMNVEV (reference sequence). The ends lost 3 bases at V and 7 bases at J; junction bases unmatched: 4. The CDR3 nucleotides read TGTGCCAGCAGTTTGTGGACTAGCGGGGTAAATGAGCAGTTCTTC. Protein product: CASSLWTSGVNEQFF.

A remark on this clonotype: A junction end diverges from the germline sequence, so it may reflect a read error. V usage is TRBV12-3 or TRBV12-4 and J usage is TRBJ1-6; TRBD1 matches 12 bases. The CDR3 spans 16 residues. Here the CDR3 DNA reads TGTGCCAGCAGTGGGACAGGGGGCTCCTATAATTCACCCCCCCACTTT. Translating gives CASSGTGGSYNSPPHF.

This chain uses TRBV7-2 with TRBJ1-2; D is unclear. V dropped 5 bases and J dropped 4 bases, with 11 bases sitting between them. Per the germline V gene, CDR1 is SGHTA and CDR2 is FQGNSA. The CDR3 loop spans 13 amino acids. CDR3 sequence: CASSLTAGYGYTF. The DNA for the CDR3 is TGTGCCAGCAGCCTGACCGCAGGCTATGGCTACACCTTC.

J is TRBJ1-6 and V is TRBV4-3; a possible D gene is TRBD1 (5 bases). Germline V lookup: CDR1 LGHNA, CDR2 YSLEER. The ends were cut back, 2 bases at V and 7 bases at J, with 12 bases in the middle. There are 15 residues in the CDR3. CDR3: CASSQTGTENSPLHF. CDR3 nucleotides: TGCGCCAGCAGCCAAACTGGGACCGAAAATTCACCCCTCCACTTT.

The chain links TRBV7-9 to TRBJ1-2; D not resolved. V was trimmed by 5 bases and J by 2 bases, leaving 15 bases between them. CDR1 is SEHNR and CDR2 is FQNEAQ in the germline V gene (reference sequence). The CDR3 is 15 amino acids. The CDR3: CASSTPPILNYGYTF. Here the CDR3 DNA reads TGTGCCAGCAGCACGCCTCCGATCTTAAACTATGGCTACACCTTC.

This sequence joins TRBV7-9 and TRBJ2-5, with a possible D match to TRBD1 (6 bases). Judging by the DNA end, TRBJ2-7 fits better; the J call may be wrong. The germline CDR1 and CDR2 sequences are SEHNR and FQNEAQ (reference sequence). The CDR3 contains 13 residues. The CDR3 nucleotides are TGTGCCAGCAGTGGGGGACATTACTACGAGCAGTACTTC. This gives the protein CASSGGHYYEQYF.

The chain combines TRBV20-1 with TRBJ1-2; weak D call: TRBD1 (6 bases). CDR3 size: 14 residues. V lost 5 bases to trimming and J lost 3 bases, with 16 bases between them. Germline CDR1 and CDR2: DFQATT and SNEGSKA (reference sequence). The CDR3 region is CSAGKPTGDYGYTF. In nucleotides, the CDR3 is TGCAGTGCTGGAAAACCGACAGGAGACTATGGCTACACCTTC.

The J gene is TRBJ2-3, the V gene TRBV11-2; D remains ambiguous. Trimming pared 1 base from V and 3 bases from J, leaving 8 bases between. CDR3 length: 14 residues. Germline CDR1 reads SGHAT; CDR2 reads FQNNGV. CDR3 amino acids: CASSLVNPTDTQYF. The DNA of the CDR3 is TGTGCCAGCAGCTTAGTAAATCCGACAGATACGCAGTATTTT.

J is TRBJ2-3 and V is TRBV5-5, with 10 positions matching TRBD1. Trimming at V came to 3 bases and at J to 3 bases, leaving 7 bases not matched to a gene. This CDR3 spans 16 amino acids. Germline CDR1 reads SGHKS; CDR2 reads YYEKEE (reference sequence). In DNA, the CDR3 is TGTGCCAGCAGCTCCTGGCCGGGACAGGGGACAGATACGCAGTATTTT. Protein product: CASSSWPGQGTDTQYF.

This clonotype was seen only a few times. This chain uses TRBV28 with TRBJ2-7; D possibly corresponds to TRBD2 (5 bases). Germline V gene data show CDR1 as MDHEN and CDR2 as SYDVKM. Trimming took 2 bases from V and 0 from J, leaving 8 bases between them. The CDR3 spans 14 residues. CDR3 amino acids: CASSLVTSSYEQYF. Written as DNA, the CDR3 is TGTGCCAGCAGTTTAGTCACTAGCTCCTACGAGCAGTACTTC.

To note about this clonotype: One junction end does not reproduce the germline sequence, and a read error may be involved. This chain connects TRBV12-3 or TRBV12-4 to TRBJ2-3; 11 nucleotides match TRBD2. The CDR3 covers 14 residues. The CDR3: CASSYSGRADAQYF. CDR3 in DNA: TGTGCCAGCAGTTATAGCGGGAGGGCAGATGCGCAGTATTTT.

This clonotype was counted between two and nine times. CDR3 in amino acids: CASRDRGRVTEAFF. For the CDR3, the DNA is TGTGCCAGCAGAGACAGGGGGCGTGTAACTGAAGCTTTCTTT. V usage is TRBV12-3 or TRBV12-4 and J usage is TRBJ1-1, with TRBD1 matching 10 bases. Losses at the gene ends were 6 bases for V and 5 bases for J; bases not matched to a gene: 6. The CDR3 covers 14 residues.

V gene TRBV6-5 combines with J gene TRBJ1-1; no reliable D call. The CDR3 contains 13 residues. The germline gives CDR1 MNHEY, CDR2 SVGAGI. The V end lost 5 bases, the J end lost 0 bases, and 7 bases lay between the germline ends. Written as DNA, the CDR3 is TGTGCCAGCAGTGGCGGGGTGAACACTGAAGCTTTCTTT. Translated: CASSGGVNTEAFF.

This clonotype was seen a handful of times. The chain has TRBV6-2 or TRBV6-3 and TRBJ2-1; 12 bases are shared with TRBD2. With 2 bases clipped from V and 3 bases from J, the junction kept 8 bases outside the gene matches. The CDR3 is 18 residues long. Germline V gene sequence: CDR1 MNHEY, CDR2 SVGEGT. In DNA, the CDR3 is TGTGCCAGCAGTTACGAACTAGCGGGAGGACAATACTACAATGAGCAGTTCTTC. Translation: CASSYELAGGQYYNEQFF.

This chain links TRBV3-1 with TRBJ2-5; D not certain. CDR1 LGHDT and CDR2 YNNKEL come from the germline V gene (reference sequence). Trimming stripped 0 bases from V and 11 bases from J, with 19 bases between. The CDR3 spans 15 residues. Here the CDR3 reads CASSQDSPEPNEQYF. CDR3 DNA: TGTGCCAGCAGCCAAGATAGTCCGGAACCCAATGAGCAGTACTTC.

The rearrangement links TRBV27 to TRBJ2-3; 12 nucleotides match TRBD2. Germline CDR1 and CDR2: MNHEY and SMNVEV (reference sequence). With V trimmed by 5 bases and J by 3 bases, 6 bases remained unmatched. The CDR3 is 16 residues long. The CDR3 sequence: CASSPLAGGDTDTQYF. CDR3 DNA: TGTGCCAGCAGTCCCCTAGCGGGGGGGGATACAGATACGCAGTATTTT.

The V gene is TRBV5-1, the J gene TRBJ1-1; possibly TRBD1 for D (5 bases). V was trimmed by 3 bases and J by 7 bases, leaving 16 bases between them. The CDR3 consists of 14 residues. The germline CDR1 and CDR2 sequences are SGHRS and YFSETQ. The CDR3 DNA sequence: TGCGCCAGCAGCTCACGGACCGACCAGGGTGAAGCTTTCTTT. The encoded protein is CASSSRTDQGEAFF.

This clonotype was recorded many times. This sequence joins TRBV6-5 and TRBJ1-2, with D unresolved. There are 11 residues in the CDR3. Germline V gene sequence: CDR1 MNHEY, CDR2 SVGAGI. Trimming pared 8 bases from V and 1 base from J, leaving 5 bases between. In nucleotides, the CDR3 is TGTGCCAGCCAAGATAACTATGGCTACACCTTC. Its protein is CASQDNYGYTF.

The V gene is TRBV6-5, the J gene TRBJ1-1; no reliable D call. From germline, CDR1 is MNHEY and CDR2 SVGAGI. This CDR3 is 18 amino acids long. Trimming shortened V by 0 bases and J by 0 bases, and 17 bases separated the two germline ends. CDR3 DNA sequence: TGTGCCAGCAGTTACTCGATTGTCAGCCCCACCATGAACACTGAAGCTTTCTTT. It specifies CASSYSIVSPTMNTEAFF.